These 17 T cell receptor beta chains share one sample of origin, sequenced in a study of blood T cells in healthy people across ages. A sample-barcoded 5' primer and a J-beta primer mix were used in a second PCR of about 7 to 12 cycles. TCRdb used MiXCR to reprocess the 5' RACE reads, holding one entry per CDR3 protein. The sample lists hundreds of thousands of distinct CDR3 sequences; 40% to 50% were seen once. Sequencing was done on a sample of blood. The source of these receptors is a man aged 55 to 70 in good health.

V usage is TRBV4-3 and J usage is TRBJ1-6; D is ambiguous. Deletions cut 1 base from V and 7 bases from J, with 14 bases between. This CDR3 region has 16 residues. CDR1 LGHNA and CDR2 YSLEER come from the germline V gene. CDR3 loop: CASSQVRGPGNSPLHF. CDR3 sequence (DNA): TGCGCCAGCAGCCAAGTTCGGGGTCCTGGGAATTCACCCCTCCACTTT.

V gene TRBV21-1 combines with J gene TRBJ1-6; TRBD1 is the table's D call, not checked against the DNA. TRBV21-1 is flagged as a pseudogene. The CDR3 runs 16 residues. The CDR3 DNA reads TGTGCCAGCAGCAAAGGGGACAGGGCGTTCAATTCACCCCTCCACTTT. Protein: CASSKGDRAFNSPLHF.

J is TRBJ2-7 and V is TRBV9, with 9 bases that match TRBD1. V was pared by 2 bases and J by 6 bases, with 3 bases of the junction left unmatched. CDR3 length equals 13 residues. Per germline, CDR1 SGDLS and CDR2 YYNGEE. Written as DNA, the CDR3 is TGTGCCAGCAGCGTCGACAGGGGGGGCGAGCAGTACTTC. It yields the protein CASSVDRGGEQYF.

The chain's CDR3 is CASSLSGEGGRQYF. CDR3 sequence (DNA): TGCGCCAGCAGCTTGTCCGGGGAGGGGGGGCGTCAGTACTTC. The chain joins TRBV5-1 to TRBJ2-5; D might be TRBD2 (7 bases). With 1 base removed from V and 11 bases from J, the gap between germline ends came to 18 bases. Germline loops: CDR1 SGHRS, CDR2 YFSETQ. The CDR3 spans 14 residues.

This clonotype appeared a few times. This chain uses TRBV9 with TRBJ1-2, with TRBD1 as a possible D gene (6 bases). Germline CDR1 SGDLS, CDR2 YYNGEE. The V end was cut by 3 bases, the J end by 8 bases, with 14 bases between. This CDR3 region has 13 residues. In nucleotides, the CDR3 is TGTGCCAGCAGCGAGTGGGGGCAGGGGGGCTACACCTTC. It is translated as CASSEWGQGGYTF.

V and J are TRBV27 and TRBJ2-7; D is possibly TRBD2 (6 bases). Trimming stripped 5 bases from V and 5 bases from J, with 13 bases between. CDR3 length: 13 residues. Germline values: CDR1 MNHEY, CDR2 SMNVEV (reference sequence). CDR3 DNA: TGTGCCAGCAGTCCAACCGGGGGAAACGAGCAGTACTTC. Its translation is CASSPTGGNEQYF.

This clonotype came up a few times. This sequence joins TRBV5-1 and TRBJ2-2; D is perhaps TRBD1 (5 bases). V was clipped by 4 bases and J by 3 bases, with 7 bases between them. Looked up from germline, CDR1 is SGHRS and CDR2 is YFSETQ. CDR3 length equals 13 residues. CDR3 nucleotides: TGCGCCAGCAGCGGGGCTTACACCGGGGAGCTGTTTTTT. Its protein product is CASSGAYTGELFF.

This clonotype was detected a few times. V gene TRBV12-3 or TRBV12-4 combines with J gene TRBJ2-7; D tentatively fits TRBD1 or TRBD2 (6 bases each). The CDR3 runs to 13 residues. V lost 6 bases to trimming and J lost 5 bases, with 14 bases between them. CDR3 DNA: TGTGCCAGCAGCCGGGGGCAGGGTAACGAGCAGTACTTC. Residues: CASSRGQGNEQYF.

This clonotype has just a few counts. The chain recombines TRBV24-1 with TRBJ1-2; tentative D call: TRBD1 (6 bases). This CDR3 is built from 14 residues. CDR1 and CDR2 (germline): KGHDR, SFDVKD. The V gene lost 10 bases and the J gene lost 2 bases, with 16 bases spanning the gap. The CDR3 DNA reads TGTGCCACTGCACCGGGGGGGCCCAACTATGGCTACACCTTC. Translated: CATAPGGPNYGYTF.

This clonotype was counted only a few times. The rearrangement uses TRBV5-1 and TRBJ2-5; weak D call: TRBD1 (6 bases). V was trimmed by 3 bases and J by 5 bases, leaving 11 bases between them. This CDR3 has 13 residues. The germline gives CDR1 SGHRS, CDR2 YFSETQ. The CDR3 DNA reads TGCGCCAGCAGCTCCGGACAGTATGAGACCCAGTACTTC. As protein: CASSSGQYETQYF.

This clonotype was counted between two and nine times. The rearrangement uses TRBV12-3 or TRBV12-4 and TRBJ1-6; D possibly corresponds to TRBD1 (6 bases). The CDR3 spans 13 residues. The V end lost 6 bases, the J end lost 8 bases, and 11 bases lay between the germline ends. The CDR3 loop reads CASSGQIDSPLHF. In nucleotides, the CDR3 is TGTGCCAGCAGCGGACAGATCGATTCACCCCTCCACTTT.

V usage is TRBV7-9 and J usage is TRBJ2-7; maybe TRBD1 (5 bases). Germline CDR1 is SEHNR and CDR2 is FQNEAQ (reference sequence). The CDR3 runs 13 residues. V was trimmed by 2 bases and J by 5 bases, leaving 10 bases between them. The CDR3 DNA reads TGTGCCAGCAGCTTACACAGGTCCCACGAGCAGTACTTC. Encoded protein: CASSLHRSHEQYF.

V gene TRBV19 combines with J gene TRBJ1-1; D ambiguous. CDR1 is LNHDA and CDR2 is SQIVND in the germline V gene (reference sequence). V was shortened by 4 bases and J by 1 base, with 4 bases between the two germline ends. The CDR3 totals 12 residues. For the CDR3, the DNA is TGTGCCAGTAGTAAGCAGAACACTGAAGCTTTCTTT. Protein product: CASSKQNTEAFF.

The chain uses TRBV13 and TRBJ1-1; TRBD1 might be the D (5 bases). Trimming took 5 bases from V and 1 from J, leaving 14 bases between them. The CDR3 is made up of 15 amino acids. Germline V gene lookup returns CDR1 PRHDT and CDR2 FYEKMQ (reference sequence). In nucleotides, the CDR3 is TGTGCCAGCAGCCCACCGCGGGGGAGGAACACTGAAGCTTTCTTT. This encodes CASSPPRGRNTEAFF.

In this sample, this clonotype turned up a few times. This chain links TRBV6-5 with TRBJ1-2; weak D call: TRBD1 (6 bases). Germline V gives CDR1 MNHEY, CDR2 SVGAGI. The length of the CDR3 is 12 residues. With 2 bases removed from V and 8 bases from J, the gap between germline ends came to 9 bases. The CDR3 loop reads CASSYQGQGYTF. CDR3 sequence (DNA): TGTGCCAGCAGTTACCAGGGGCAAGGCTACACCTTC.

This chain uses TRBV6-5 with TRBJ2-1; 8 bases fit TRBD2. The CDR3 covers 15 residues. Germline values: CDR1 MNHEY, CDR2 SVGAGI. V shed 0 bases, J shed 8 bases, and the junction held 6 bases outside the gene matches. This chain's CDR3 is CASSYSRGGIHEQFF. Written as DNA, the CDR3 is TGTGCCAGCAGTTACTCCCGGGGGGGTATCCATGAGCAGTTCTTC.

Worth noting for this clonotype: At one end the junction does not follow the germline gene, possibly because of a read error. The chain joins TRBV11-2 to TRBJ1-5; 12 nucleotides agree with TRBD1. The length of the CDR3 is 17 residues. Germline CDR1 is SGHAT and CDR2 is FQNNGV. The CDR3 coding sequence is TGTGCCAGCAGCTCCGGGACAGGGGGCGCCTTGGATCAGCCTCAGCATTTT. Amino acid sequence: CASSSGTGGALDQPQHF.